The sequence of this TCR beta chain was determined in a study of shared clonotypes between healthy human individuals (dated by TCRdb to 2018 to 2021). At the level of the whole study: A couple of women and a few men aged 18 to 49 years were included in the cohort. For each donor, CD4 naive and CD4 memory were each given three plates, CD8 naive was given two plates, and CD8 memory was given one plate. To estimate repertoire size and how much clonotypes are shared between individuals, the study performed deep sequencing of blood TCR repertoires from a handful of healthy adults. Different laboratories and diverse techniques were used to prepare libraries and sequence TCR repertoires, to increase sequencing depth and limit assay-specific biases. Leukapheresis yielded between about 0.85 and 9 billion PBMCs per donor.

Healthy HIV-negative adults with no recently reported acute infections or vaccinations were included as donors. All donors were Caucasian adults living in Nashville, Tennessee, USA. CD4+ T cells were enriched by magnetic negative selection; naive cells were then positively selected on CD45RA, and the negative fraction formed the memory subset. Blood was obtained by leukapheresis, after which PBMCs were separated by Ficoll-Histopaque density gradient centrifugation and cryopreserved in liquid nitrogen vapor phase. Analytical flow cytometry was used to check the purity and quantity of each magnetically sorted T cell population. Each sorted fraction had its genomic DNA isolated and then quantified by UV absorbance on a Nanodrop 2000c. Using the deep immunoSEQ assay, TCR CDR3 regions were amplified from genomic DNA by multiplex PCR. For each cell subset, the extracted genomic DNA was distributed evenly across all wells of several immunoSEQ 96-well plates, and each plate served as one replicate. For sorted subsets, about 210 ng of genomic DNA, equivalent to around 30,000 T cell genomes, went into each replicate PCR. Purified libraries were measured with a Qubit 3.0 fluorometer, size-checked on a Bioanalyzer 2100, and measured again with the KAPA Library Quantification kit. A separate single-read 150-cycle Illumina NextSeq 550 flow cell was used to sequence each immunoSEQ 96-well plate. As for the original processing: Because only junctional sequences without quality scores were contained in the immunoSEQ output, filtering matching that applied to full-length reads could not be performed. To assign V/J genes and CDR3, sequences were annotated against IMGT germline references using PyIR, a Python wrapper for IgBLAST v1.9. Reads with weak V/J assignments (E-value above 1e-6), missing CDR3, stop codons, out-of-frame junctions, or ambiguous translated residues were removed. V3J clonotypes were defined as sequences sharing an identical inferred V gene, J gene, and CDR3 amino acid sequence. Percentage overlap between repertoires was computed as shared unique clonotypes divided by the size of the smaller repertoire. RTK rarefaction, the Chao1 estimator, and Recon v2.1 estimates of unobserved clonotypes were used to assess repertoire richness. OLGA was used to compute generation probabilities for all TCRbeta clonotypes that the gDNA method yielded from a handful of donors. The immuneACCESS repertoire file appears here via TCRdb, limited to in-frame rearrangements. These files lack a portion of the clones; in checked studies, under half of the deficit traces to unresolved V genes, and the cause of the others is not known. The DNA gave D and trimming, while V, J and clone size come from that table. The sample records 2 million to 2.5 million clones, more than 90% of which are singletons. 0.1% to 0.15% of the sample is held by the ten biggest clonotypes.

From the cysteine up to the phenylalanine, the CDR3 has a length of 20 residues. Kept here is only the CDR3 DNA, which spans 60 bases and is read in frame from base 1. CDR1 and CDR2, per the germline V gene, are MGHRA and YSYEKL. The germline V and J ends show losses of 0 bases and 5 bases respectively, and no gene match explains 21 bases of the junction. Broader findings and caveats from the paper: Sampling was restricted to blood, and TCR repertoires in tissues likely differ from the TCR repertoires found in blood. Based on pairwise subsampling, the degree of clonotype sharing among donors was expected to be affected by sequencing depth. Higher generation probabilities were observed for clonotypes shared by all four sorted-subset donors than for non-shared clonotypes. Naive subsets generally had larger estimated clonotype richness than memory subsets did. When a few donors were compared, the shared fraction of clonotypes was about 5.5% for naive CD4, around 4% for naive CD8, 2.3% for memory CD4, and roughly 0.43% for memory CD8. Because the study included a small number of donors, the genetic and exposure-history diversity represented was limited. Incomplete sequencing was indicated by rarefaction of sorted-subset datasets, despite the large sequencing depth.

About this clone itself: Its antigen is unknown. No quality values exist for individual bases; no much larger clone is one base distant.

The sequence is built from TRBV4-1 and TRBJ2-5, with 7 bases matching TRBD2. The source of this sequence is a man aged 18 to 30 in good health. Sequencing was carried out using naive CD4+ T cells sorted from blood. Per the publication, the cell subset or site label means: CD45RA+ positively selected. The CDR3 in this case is CASSQERLERPAGSWETQYF. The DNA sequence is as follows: TGCGCCAGCAGCCAAGAAAGACTCGAAAGGCCAGCGGGGAGCTGGGAGACCCAGTACTTC.